A single TCR beta chain is shown here with its context. Germline V gene lookup returns CDR1 MDHEN and CDR2 SYDVKM. V was clipped by 5 bases and J by 11 bases, with 12 bases between them. CDR3 length equals 11 residues. This sample is part of a study of cytomegalovirus exposure and HLA in healthy donors. Primers for the PCR totalled 60 Vbeta and 13 Jbeta. The data were produced by immunoSEQ multiplex PCR, yet TCRdb's version contains in-frame clones alone and is incomplete. This sample has 150,000 to 200,000 clones, with about three quarters found just once. The sequencing input was PBMCs. V is TRBV28 and J is TRBJ1-1; D perhaps matches TRBD1 (6 bases). The TCR was taken from a female donor in good health and CMV-seronegative. The CDR3 loop reads CASSRGRGAFF. The CDR3 bases are TGTGCCAGCAGTCGTGGTAGGGGGGCTTTCTTT.